The text below deals with one TCR beta chain. This sample also contains other DNA sequences that code for the same CDR3. This sample was taken from a study of shared clonotypes between healthy human individuals. Germline V gives CDR1 SGHAT, CDR2 FQNNGV. The CDR3 has 15 amino acids. The V gene lost 1 base and the J gene lost 3 bases, with 11 bases spanning the gap. Here immunoSEQ multiplex PCR was the method, and the copy in TCRdb shows in-frame clones only, minus some. This sample carries about 2.3 million clones, roughly 92% of them seen once, and the ten largest clones take 0.37%. The sample was naive CD4+ T cells from PBMCs. As to subset: CD45RA+ positively selected. The gene calls are TRBV11-2 and TRBJ2-3; possible D gene TRBD2, 5 bases. This TCR was recovered from a man aged 18-30 years in good health. Some clones in this sample may be carry-over from other donors' samples. CDR3 nucleotides: TGTGCCAGCAGCTTAGCTGGAGGCCGGACAGATACGCAGTATTTT. Protein: CASSLAGGRTDTQYF.